A selection of T cell receptor beta chains follows, all from one sample in a study of human T cells and chemical hapten exposure. TCRdb processed the 5' RACE reads anew with MiXCR; each CDR3 protein has one entry. Of 110,000 or so distinct CDR3 sequences listed, roughly 19% are singletons. These receptors were collected from a human donor in good health. The CDR3 runs from the conserved cysteine through the conserved F or W. Each record gives: J gene, clone size, D gene, V gene, CDR3 protein, CDR3 DNA. D genes are given only for firm matches. Some rows mark clone size as missing; the rest say once, few, many or name a class of expanded clone.

TRBJ2-1 few TRBD1 TRBV7-6 CASTRTGGDNEQFF TGTGCCAGCACAAGGACAGGGGGTGACAATGAGCAGTTCTTC
TRBJ1-2 . TRBD1 TRBV28 CASSLEQGGYTF TGTGCCAGCAGTTTGGAACAGGGGGGTTACACCTTC
TRBJ1-5 few . TRBV19 CASSDSAQYSNQPQHF TGTGCCAGTAGTGATTCGGCGCAGTATAGCAATCAGCCCCAGCATTTT
TRBJ1-5 few . TRBV21-1 CASSKVSGQGRYSNQPQHF TGTGCCAGCAGCAAAGTATCGGGACAGGGGCGATATAGCAATCAGCCCCAGCATTTT
TRBJ2-3 . . TRBV27 CASSFLGQEDTQYF TGTGCCAGCAGTTTTCTTGGGCAGGAAGATACGCAGTATTTT
TRBJ1-5 few . TRBV6-5 CASRRTMGYGPQHF TGTGCCAGCAGAAGGACAATGGGGTACGGGCCCCAGCATTTT
TRBJ2-7 . TRBD2 TRBV4-1 CASSQPTSGRATYEQYF TGCGCCAGCAGCCAACCTACTAGCGGGAGGGCTACCTACGAGCAGTACTTC
TRBJ1-1 . . TRBV6-1 CASRLKGVGEAFF TGTGCCAGCAGGTTAAAGGGGGTTGGGGAAGCTTTCTTT
TRBJ2-1 few . TRBV11-3 CASSPSAPAGGEQFF TGTGCCAGCAGCCCATCGGCACCCGCCGGGGGAGAGCAGTTCTTC
TRBJ2-7 . . TRBV3-1 CASSPSRRRSSYEQYF TGTGCCAGCAGCCCGTCCCGGAGAAGGAGCTCCTACGAGCAGTACTTC
TRBJ2-5 few TRBD1 TRBV6-2/TRBV6-3 CASSYSSQGSETQYF TGTGCCAGCAGTTACTCATCACAGGGGTCGGAGACCCAGTACTTC
TRBJ1-5 . TRBD1 TRBV4-1 CASSQDGPWARGPPSNQPQHF TGCGCCAGCAGCCAAGATGGTCCTTGGGCCAGGGGGCCGCCTAGCAATCAGCCCCAGCATTTT
TRBJ1-2 few . TRBV12-3/TRBV12-4 CASSSLQGVYGYTF TGTGCCAGCAGTTCCTTACAGGGAGTCTATGGCTACACCTTC
TRBJ2-1 few . TRBV20-1 CSASRQSEQFF TGCAGTGCTAGTCGCCAGAGTGAGCAGTTCTTC
TRBJ2-3 . . TRBV6-5 CASSYSQSTDTQYF TGTGCCAGCAGTTACTCACAGTCCACAGATACGCAGTATTTT
TRBJ2-5 . TRBD1 TRBV5-1 CASSFETGAGSETQYF TGCGCCAGCAGCTTCGAGACAGGGGCAGGTTCGGAGACCCAGTACTTC
TRBJ2-7 . TRBD1 TRBV10-3 CAISGQGYEQYF TGTGCCATCAGTGGACAGGGGTACGAGCAGTACTTC
TRBJ2-1 . TRBD2 TRBV7-3 CASSPAGGPGEQFF TGTGCCAGCAGCCCGGCGGGAGGGCCTGGTGAGCAGTTCTTC
TRBJ1-1 few . TRBV7-9 CASSLGETVNTEAFF TGTGCCAGCAGCTTAGGAGAAACAGTCAACACTGAAGCTTTCTTT
TRBJ2-3 . TRBD2 TRBV5-4 CASRSGTSGREDTQYF TGTGCCAGCAGATCGGGGACTAGCGGGAGGGAGGATACGCAGTATTTT
TRBJ1-6 few TRBD1 TRBV5-1 CASSLPGQGESPLHF TGCGCCAGCAGCCTACCGGGACAGGGAGAATCACCCCTCCACTTT
TRBJ1-4 few . TRBV28 CASSGTFGEKLFF TGTGCCAGCAGTGGGACGTTCGGTGAAAAACTGTTTTTT
TRBJ1-1 few TRBD1 TRBV29-1 CSASPGGLSLKTEAFF TGCAGCGCCTCCCCAGGGGGCCTTTCTCTGAAGACTGAAGCTTTCTTT
TRBJ2-7 . . TRBV28 CASSLSGSSYEQYF TGTGCCAGCAGTTTATCCGGGAGCTCCTACGAGCAGTACTTC
TRBJ1-1 . TRBD1 TRBV29-1 CSVGQGAENTEAFF TGCAGCGTCGGACAGGGGGCGGAGAACACTGAAGCTTTCTTT
TRBJ1-3 once . TRBV29-1 CSVGDNFSGNTIYF TGCAGCGTTGGCGACAATTTCTCTGGAAACACCATATATTTT
TRBJ2-6 many TRBD2 TRBV5-1 CASSLGGAGANVLTF TGTGCCAGCAGTTTGGGAGGGGCTGGGGCCAACGTCCTGACTTTC
TRBJ1-5 . . TRBV6-6 CASSNGGAAMNF TGTGCCAGCTCTAATGGGGGGGCAGCCATGAATTTT
TRBJ2-3 . TRBD1 TRBV28 CASSPGTGVYTDTQYF TGTGCCAGCAGTCCAGGGACAGGGGTTTACACAGATACGCAGTATTTT